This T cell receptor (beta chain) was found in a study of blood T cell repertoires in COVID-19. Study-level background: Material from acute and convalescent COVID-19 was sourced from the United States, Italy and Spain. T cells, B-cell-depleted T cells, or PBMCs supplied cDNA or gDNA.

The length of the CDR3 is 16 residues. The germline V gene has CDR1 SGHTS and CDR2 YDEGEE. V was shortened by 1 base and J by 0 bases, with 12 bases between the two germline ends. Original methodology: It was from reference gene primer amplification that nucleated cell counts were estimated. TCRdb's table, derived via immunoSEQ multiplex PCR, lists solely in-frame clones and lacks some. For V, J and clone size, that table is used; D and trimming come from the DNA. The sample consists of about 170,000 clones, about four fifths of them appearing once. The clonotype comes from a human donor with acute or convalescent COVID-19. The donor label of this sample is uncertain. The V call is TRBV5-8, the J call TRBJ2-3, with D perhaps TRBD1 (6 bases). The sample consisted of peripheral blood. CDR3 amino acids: CASSLRGLTSTDTQYF. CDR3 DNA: TGTGCCAGCAGCTTGAGGGGGTTAACAAGCACAGATACGCAGTATTTT.